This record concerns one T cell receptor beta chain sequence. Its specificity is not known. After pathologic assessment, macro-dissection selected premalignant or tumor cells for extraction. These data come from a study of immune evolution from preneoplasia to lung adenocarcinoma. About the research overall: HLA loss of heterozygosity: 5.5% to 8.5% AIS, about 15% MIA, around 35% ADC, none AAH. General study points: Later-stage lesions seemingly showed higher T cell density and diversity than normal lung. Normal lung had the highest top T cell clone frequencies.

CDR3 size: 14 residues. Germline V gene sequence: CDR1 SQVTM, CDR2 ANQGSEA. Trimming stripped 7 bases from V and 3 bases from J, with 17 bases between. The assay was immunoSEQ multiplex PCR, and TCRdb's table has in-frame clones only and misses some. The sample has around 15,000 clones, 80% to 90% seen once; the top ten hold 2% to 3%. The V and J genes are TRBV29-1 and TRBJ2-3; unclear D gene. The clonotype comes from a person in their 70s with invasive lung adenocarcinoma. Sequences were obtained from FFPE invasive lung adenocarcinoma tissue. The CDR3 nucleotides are TGCAGCGCCCAAGGCCAGAGAAGGACAGATACGCAGTATTTT. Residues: CSAQGQRRTDTQYF.